The 10 T cell receptor beta chains listed next were all sequenced from one sample in a study of shared clonotypes between healthy human individuals. Sequencing was performed with immunoSEQ multiplex PCR; in TCRdb, only in-frame clones are kept and a portion is missing. The sample lists around 2,100,000 clones, roughly 95% occurring once. Positive CCR7 selection of CD45RO-negative cells yielded the naive CD8 cells, and terminally differentiated effector memory CD45RA+ cells were excluded. The sample comprised naive CD8+ T cells sorted from blood. Receptor source: a young man in good health.

The chain joins TRBV2 to TRBJ1-5, with 7 positions matching TRBD1. Germline V gene lookup returns CDR1 SNHLY and CDR2 FYNNEI. V lost 6 bases to trimming and J lost 2 bases; unmatched junction nucleotides: 16. The CDR3 totals 18 residues. Here the CDR3 reads CASSDIPTRDRGNQPQHF. As DNA, the CDR3 is TGTGCCAGCAGCGACATTCCAACCCGAGACAGGGGCAATCAGCCCCAGCATTTT.

This CDR3 reads CASSYNFLGGGDGYTF. CDR3 bases: TGTGCCAGCAGTTACAATTTCTTGGGGGGCGGGGATGGCTACACCTTC. The chain links TRBV6-6 to TRBJ1-2; tentative D call: TRBD1 (6 bases). Trimming pared 2 bases from V and 6 bases from J, leaving 19 bases between. The CDR3 covers 16 residues. Germline CDR1 and CDR2: MNHNY and SVGAGI (reference sequence).

The V and J genes are TRBV30 and TRBJ2-3; 7 positions agree with TRBD2. This CDR3 is built from 16 residues. CDR1 and CDR2 (germline): GTSNPN, SVGIG (reference sequence). J lost 6 bases, V lost 0 bases, and 12 bases had no gene match. DNA of the CDR3: TGTGCCTGGAGTGTACGGGAAGCGGGGAGGTTGGATACGCAGTATTTT. Its translation is CAWSVREAGRLDTQYF.

As for this clone: At the DNA level, this CDR3 is encoded by other sequences in the same sample as well. The CDR3 reads CASSFGSSYEQYF. CDR3 DNA sequence: TGTGCCAGCAGCTTCGGGAGCTCCTACGAGCAGTACTTC. The chain uses TRBV13 and TRBJ2-7, with a possible D match to TRBD2 (6 bases). The V gene lost 3 bases and the J gene lost 0 bases, with 6 bases spanning the gap. The germline CDR1 and CDR2 sequences are PRHDT and FYEKMQ (reference sequence). The CDR3 is 13 residues long.

On this clone: Other DNA sequences of this sample code for an identical CDR3. The CDR3 DNA follows: TGTGCCAGCAGCGTACAGGGGAACACCGGGGAGCTGTTTTTT. The encoded protein is CASSVQGNTGELFF. This rearrangement joins TRBV9 to TRBJ2-2; maybe TRBD1 (5 bases). The CDR3 has 14 amino acids. The V end lost 1 base, the J end lost 1 base, and 5 bases lay between the germline ends. Per germline, CDR1 SGDLS and CDR2 YYNGEE.

This CDR3 reads CASTLGTSYNEQFF. The CDR3 DNA reads as TGTGCCAGCACCTTGGGGACTTCATACAATGAGCAGTTCTTC. The chain has TRBV7-9 and TRBJ2-1, with D perhaps matching TRBD2 (6 bases). V lost 7 bases to trimming and J lost 4 bases, with 14 bases between them. The CDR3 extends over 14 amino acids. Germline lookup yields CDR1 SEHNR and CDR2 FQNEAQ (reference sequence).

V is TRBV7-8 and J is TRBJ2-1; 7 nucleotides match TRBD1. After removal of 7 bases from V and 15 bases from J, the junction contained 9 bases not matched to a gene. This CDR3 is built from 11 residues. Germline CDR1 SGHVS, CDR2 FQNEAQ. The CDR3 region has the DNA TGTGCCAGCACAACAGGGGCCCAAAGGTTCTTC. It yields the protein CASTTGAQRFF.

This clone was found once. Other DNA sequences from this sample encode an identical CDR3 as well. The rearrangement uses TRBV5-1 and TRBJ1-5; 7 positions agree with TRBD1. After removal of 0 bases from V and 6 bases from J, the junction contained 3 bases not matched to a gene. CDR1 is SGHRS, CDR2 YFSETQ, per germline. The CDR3 covers 14 residues. The CDR3 protein is CASSLGQGTQPQHF. DNA of the CDR3: TGCGCCAGCAGCTTGGGACAGGGTACTCAGCCCCAGCATTTT.

To note about this clone: The sample has other DNA sequences that encode this CDR3 too. The chain has TRBV30 and TRBJ1-1; 8 bases line up with TRBD1. The ends lost 0 bases at V and 6 bases at J; junction bases unmatched: 3. Germline V CDR1 and CDR2: GTSNPN, SVGIG (reference sequence). The CDR3 extends over 13 amino acids. The CDR3 DNA reads TGTGCCTGGAGTGTTACAGGGGGTTCTGAAGCTTTCTTT. This translates into CAWSVTGGSEAFF.

The chain joins TRBV28 to TRBJ2-7, with a possible D match to TRBD1 (6 bases). The CDR3 has 14 residues. Trimming removed 6 bases from V and 3 bases from J, with 15 bases in between. Germline CDR1 is MDHEN and CDR2 is SYDVKM. The CDR3 reads CASRHNRELYEQYF. CDR3 DNA sequence: TGTGCCAGCAGACATAACAGGGAACTCTACGAGCAGTACTTC.